This T cell receptor (beta chain) came from a study of control samples from healthy donors and cancer patients. This table comes from immunoSEQ multiplex PCR, and its TCRdb copy is limited to in-frame clones, with some not included. The sample records about 55,000 clones, 70% to 90% being singletons. The receptor's source is a man in his forties or fifties in good health. Sequencing was performed on blood.

The CDR3 is CASSEGLAAFYNEQFF. DNA of the CDR3: TGTGCCAGCAGCGAGGGACTAGCGGCCTTCTACAATGAGCAGTTCTTC. J is TRBJ2-1 and V is TRBV9; 11 bases align to TRBD2. The CDR3 is 16 residues long. Trimming at V came to 3 bases and at J to 3 bases, leaving 5 bases not matched to a gene. Per germline, CDR1 SGDLS and CDR2 YYNGEE.